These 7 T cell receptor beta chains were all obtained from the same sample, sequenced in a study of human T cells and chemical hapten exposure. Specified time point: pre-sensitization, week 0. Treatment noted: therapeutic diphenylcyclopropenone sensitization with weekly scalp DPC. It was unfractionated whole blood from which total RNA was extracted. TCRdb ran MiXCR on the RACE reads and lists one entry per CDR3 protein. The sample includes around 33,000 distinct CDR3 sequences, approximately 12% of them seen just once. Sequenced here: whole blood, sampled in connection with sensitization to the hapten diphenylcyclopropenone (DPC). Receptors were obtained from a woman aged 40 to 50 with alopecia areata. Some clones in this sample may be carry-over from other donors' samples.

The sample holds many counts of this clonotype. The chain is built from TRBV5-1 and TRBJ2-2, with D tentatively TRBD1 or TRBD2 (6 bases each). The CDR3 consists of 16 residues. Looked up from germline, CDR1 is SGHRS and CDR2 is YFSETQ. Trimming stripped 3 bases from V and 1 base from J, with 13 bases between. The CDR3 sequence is CASSSGAGLNTGELFF. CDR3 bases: TGCGCCAGCAGCTCGGGGGCAGGGTTGAACACCGGGGAGCTGTTTTTT.

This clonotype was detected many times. CDR3 protein: CASSLGLATRGYTF. Written as DNA, the CDR3 is TGTGCCAGCAGCTTGGGGTTGGCAACGAGGGGCTACACCTTC. The chain uses TRBV5-8 and TRBJ1-2; D gene unclear. The V end lost 0 bases, the J end lost 8 bases, and 14 bases lay between the germline ends. In germline, CDR1 is SGHTS, CDR2 YDEGEE. The CDR3 totals 14 residues. Full variable domain (missing parts from reference TRBV5-8 and TRBJ1-2): EAGVTQSPTHLIKTRGQQATLRCSPISGHTSVYWYQQALGLGLQFLLWYDEGEERNRGNFPPRFSGRQFPNYSSELNVNALELEDSALYLCASSLGLATRGYTFGSGTRLTVV.

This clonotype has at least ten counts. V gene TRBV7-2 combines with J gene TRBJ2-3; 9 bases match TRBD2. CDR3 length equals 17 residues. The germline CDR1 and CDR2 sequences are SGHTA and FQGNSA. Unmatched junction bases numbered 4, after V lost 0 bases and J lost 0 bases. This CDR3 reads CASSLAVAGASTDTQYF. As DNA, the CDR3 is TGTGCCAGCAGCTTAGCAGTAGCGGGGGCCAGCACAGATACGCAGTATTTT.

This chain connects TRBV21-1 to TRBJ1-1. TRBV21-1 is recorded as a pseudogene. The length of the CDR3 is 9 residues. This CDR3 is CASTHEAFF. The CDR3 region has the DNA TGTGCCAGCACTCATGAAGCTTTCTTT.

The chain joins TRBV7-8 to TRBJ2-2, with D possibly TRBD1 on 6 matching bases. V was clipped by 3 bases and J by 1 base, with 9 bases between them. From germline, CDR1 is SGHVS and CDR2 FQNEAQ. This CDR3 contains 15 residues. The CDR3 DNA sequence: TGTGCCAGCAGCTTTAGGGGGATGAACACCGGGGAGCTGTTTTTT. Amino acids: CASSFRGMNTGELFF.

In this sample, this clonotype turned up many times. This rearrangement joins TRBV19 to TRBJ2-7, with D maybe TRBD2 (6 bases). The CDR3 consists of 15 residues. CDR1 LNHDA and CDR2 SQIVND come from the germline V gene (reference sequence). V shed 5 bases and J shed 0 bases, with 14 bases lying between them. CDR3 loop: CASSLSGSSSYEQYF. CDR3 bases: TGTGCCAGTAGTCTTAGCGGCTCTAGCTCCTACGAGCAGTACTTC.

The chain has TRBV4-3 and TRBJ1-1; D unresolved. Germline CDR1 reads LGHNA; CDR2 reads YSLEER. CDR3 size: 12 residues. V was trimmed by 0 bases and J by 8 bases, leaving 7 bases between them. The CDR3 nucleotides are TGCGCCAGCAGCCAAGATAGGCGGGAAGCTTTCTTT. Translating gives CASSQDRREAFF.